This T cell receptor (beta chain) appears in the sequencing data of a study of T cells expressing NK-cell markers. In the study overall: It was sorted CD3+CD56+NKG2C+, CD3+CD56+NKG2C- and CD3+CD56-NKG2C+ T cells that supplied the TCR beta repertoires.

Of note for this clonotype: Its antigen is undetermined.

Study results and limitations: Where several donors were concerned, these clonotypes also led the CD3+CD56-NKG2C+ fraction.

Germline V lookup: CDR1 SGHNT, CDR2 YENEEA. CDR3 length: 13 residues. UMI-tagged 5'RACE template switching yielded the TCR beta cDNA. TCRdb reprocessed the 5' RACE reads and stores each CDR3 protein as one record, lacking DNA. The listing contains around 140,000 distinct CDR3 sequences. This rearrangement joins TRBV11-3 to TRBJ1-1. The sequencing input was blood T cells: a sorted CD56 or NKG2C T cell subset, CD4+ or CD8+ T cells, or bulk PBMC T cells (not recorded which). The clonotype was recovered from a man younger than 35 in good health. CDR3 amino acids: CASSFGSNTEAFF.